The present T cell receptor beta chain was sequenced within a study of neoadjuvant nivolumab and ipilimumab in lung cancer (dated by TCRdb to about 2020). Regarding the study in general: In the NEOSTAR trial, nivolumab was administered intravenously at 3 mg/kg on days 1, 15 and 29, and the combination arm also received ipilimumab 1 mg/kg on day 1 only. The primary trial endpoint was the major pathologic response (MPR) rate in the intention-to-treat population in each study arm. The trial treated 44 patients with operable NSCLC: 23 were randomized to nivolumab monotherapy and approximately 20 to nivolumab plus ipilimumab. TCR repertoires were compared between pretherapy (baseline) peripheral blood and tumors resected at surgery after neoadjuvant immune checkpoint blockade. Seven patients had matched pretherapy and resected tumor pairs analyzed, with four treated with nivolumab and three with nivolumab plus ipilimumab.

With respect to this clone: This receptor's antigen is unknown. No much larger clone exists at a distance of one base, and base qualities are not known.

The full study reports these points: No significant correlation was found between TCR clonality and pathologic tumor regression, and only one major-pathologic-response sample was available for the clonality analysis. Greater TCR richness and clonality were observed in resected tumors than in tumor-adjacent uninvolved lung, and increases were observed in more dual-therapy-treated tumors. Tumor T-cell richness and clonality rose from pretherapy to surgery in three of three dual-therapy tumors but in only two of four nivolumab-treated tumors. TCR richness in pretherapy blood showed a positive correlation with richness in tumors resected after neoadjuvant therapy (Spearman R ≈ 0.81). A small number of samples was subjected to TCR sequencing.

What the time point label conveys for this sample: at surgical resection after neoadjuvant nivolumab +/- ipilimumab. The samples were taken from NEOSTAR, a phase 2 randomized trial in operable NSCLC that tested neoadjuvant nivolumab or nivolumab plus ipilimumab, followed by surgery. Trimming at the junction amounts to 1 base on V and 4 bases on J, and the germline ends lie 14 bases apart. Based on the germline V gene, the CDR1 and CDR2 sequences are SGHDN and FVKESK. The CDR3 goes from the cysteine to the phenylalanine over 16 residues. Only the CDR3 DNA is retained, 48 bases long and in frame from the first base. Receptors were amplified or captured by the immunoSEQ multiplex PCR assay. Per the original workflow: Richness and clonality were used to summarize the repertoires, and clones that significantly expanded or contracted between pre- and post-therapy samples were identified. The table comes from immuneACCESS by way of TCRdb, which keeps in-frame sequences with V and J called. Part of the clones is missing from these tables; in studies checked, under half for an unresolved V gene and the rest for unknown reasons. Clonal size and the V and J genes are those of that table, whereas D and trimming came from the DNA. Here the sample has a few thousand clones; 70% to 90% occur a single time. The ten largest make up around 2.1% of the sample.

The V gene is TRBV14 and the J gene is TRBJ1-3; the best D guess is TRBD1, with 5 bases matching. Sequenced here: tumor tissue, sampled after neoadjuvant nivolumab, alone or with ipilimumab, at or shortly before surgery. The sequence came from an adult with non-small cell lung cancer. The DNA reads TGTGCCAGCAGCCAAGTTACAGGAGCCGCCGGAAACACCATATATTTT. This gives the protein CASSQVTGAAGNTIYF.